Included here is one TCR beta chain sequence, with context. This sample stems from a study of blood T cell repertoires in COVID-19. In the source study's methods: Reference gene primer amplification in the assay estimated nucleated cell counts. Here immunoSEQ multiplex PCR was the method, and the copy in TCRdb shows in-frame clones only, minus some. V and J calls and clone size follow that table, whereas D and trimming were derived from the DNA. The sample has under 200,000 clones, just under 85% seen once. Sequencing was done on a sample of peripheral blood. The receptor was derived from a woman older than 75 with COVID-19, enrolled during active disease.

The CDR3 spells CAISSTGSGANVLTF. CDR3 coding DNA: TGTGCCATCAGTTCGACAGGGTCAGGGGCCAACGTCCTGACTTTC. The V and J genes are TRBV10-3 and TRBJ2-6; 7 positions agree with TRBD1. CDR3 length: 15 residues. V dropped 5 bases and J dropped 4; count of bases not matched to a gene: 5. Germline V gene data show CDR1 as ENHRY and CDR2 as SYGVKD.